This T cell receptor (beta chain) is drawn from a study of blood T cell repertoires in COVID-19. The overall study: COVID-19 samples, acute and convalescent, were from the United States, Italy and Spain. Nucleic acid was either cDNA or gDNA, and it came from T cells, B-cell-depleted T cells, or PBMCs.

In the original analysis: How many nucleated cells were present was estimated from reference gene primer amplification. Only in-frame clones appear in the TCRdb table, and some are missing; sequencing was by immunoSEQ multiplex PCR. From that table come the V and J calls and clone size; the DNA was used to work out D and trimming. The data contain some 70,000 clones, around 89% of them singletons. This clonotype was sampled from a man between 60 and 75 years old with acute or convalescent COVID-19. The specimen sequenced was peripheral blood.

The CDR3 nucleotides read TGCGCCAGCAGCCACGGACAGAGGGGGATTGGGGAGCAGTACTTC. It codes for CASSHGQRGIGEQYF. This chain joins TRBV5-1 and TRBJ2-7; TRBD1 might be the D (6 bases). Trimming left V 4 bases short and J 7 bases short, with 21 bases between. The CDR3 sequence is 15 residues long. Per germline, CDR1 SGHRS and CDR2 YFSETQ.